These 14 T cell receptor beta chains share one sample of origin, sequenced in a study of blood T cell repertoires in COVID-19. Assay used: immunoSEQ multiplex PCR; TCRdb lists only in-frame clones, some missing. The sample contains approximately 310,000 clones, roughly 91% of which appear only once. The sequenced sample was peripheral blood. The receptors here all came from a man in his fifties with active or convalescent COVID-19.

The chain links TRBV19 to TRBJ1-2; D is ambiguous. Trimming took 3 bases from V and 4 from J, leaving 18 bases between them. CDR1 and CDR2 from the germline V gene are LNHDA and SQIVND (reference sequence). The CDR3 runs to 16 residues. Here the CDR3 reads CASSIVGQAEGYGYTF. The CDR3 coding sequence is TGTGCCAGTAGTATCGTCGGGCAAGCAGAGGGCTATGGCTACACCTTC.

This chain uses TRBV12-3 or TRBV12-4 with TRBJ2-3, with a tentative D call TRBD2 (5 bases). There are 12 residues in the CDR3. V was cut by 3 bases and J by 8 bases, with 9 bases left in between. The DNA of the CDR3 is TGTGCCAGCAGTTTTGCGCTAGCTACGCAGTATTTT. Its translation: CASSFALATQYF.

Details on this clone: The germline gene is not matched at one end of the junction; a read error may be the cause. The chain employs TRBV28 and TRBJ2-5; TRBD2 matches 14 bases. CDR1 is MDHEN and CDR2 is SYDVKM in the germline V gene. The CDR3 spans 19 residues. The CDR3 sequence is CASSYRRTSGGSVQGTQYF. Written as DNA, the CDR3 is TGTGCCAGCAGTTACCGACGGACTAGCGGGGGGTCCGTACAAGGGACCCAGTACTTC.

The rearrangement uses TRBV10-3 and TRBJ2-1, with D possibly matching TRBD2 (8 bases). The V gene lost 3 bases and the J gene lost 7 bases, with 16 bases spanning the gap. CDR3 size: 15 residues. Germline V gene sequence: CDR1 ENHRY, CDR2 SYGVKD. The CDR3 loop reads CAISEREGAQNEQFF. The CDR3 DNA follows: TGTGCCATCAGTGAACGGGAGGGGGCGCAAAATGAGCAGTTCTTC.

The gene calls are TRBV7-6 and TRBJ2-5; the D gene is possibly TRBD1 (6 bases). There are 15 residues in the CDR3. Trimming took 5 bases from V and 5 from J, leaving 18 bases between them. Per germline, CDR1 SGHVS and CDR2 FNYEAQ. CDR3 sequence reads: CASSPAAGVGETQYF. CDR3 nucleotides: TGTGCCAGCAGCCCAGCTGCAGGGGTAGGGGAGACCCAGTACTTC.

This chain connects TRBV5-1 to TRBJ1-2; TRBD1 is a possible D gene (6 bases). CDR3 length: 13 residues. V dropped 0 bases and J dropped 7 bases, with 10 bases sitting between them. Germline V CDR1 and CDR2: SGHRS, YFSETQ. CDR3 region: CASSLGYRVGYTF. The DNA of the CDR3 is TGCGCCAGCAGCTTGGGGTACAGGGTTGGCTACACCTTC.

CDR3 loop: CASSEWGTEGNQPQHF. DNA of the CDR3: TGTGCCAGCAGTGAATGGGGGACAGAGGGCAATCAGCCCCAGCATTTT. The gene calls are TRBV2 and TRBJ1-5, with 7 nucleotides matching TRBD1. Germline values: CDR1 SNHLY, CDR2 FYNNEI. V was pared by 2 bases and J by 2 bases, with 6 bases of the junction left unmatched. CDR3 length: 16 residues. Using reference TRBV2 and TRBJ1-5 for the parts outside the CDR3, the full variable domain is EPEVTQTPSHQVTQMGQEVILRCVPISNHLYFYWYRQILGQKVEFLVSFYNNEISEKSEIFDDQFSVERPDGSNFTLKIRSTKLEDSAMYFCASSEWGTEGNQPQHFGDGTRLSIL.

This chain uses TRBV4-2 with TRBJ1-4; a possible D gene is TRBD1 (5 bases). CDR1 is LGHNA and CDR2 is YNFKEQ in the germline V gene. V gave up 0 bases and J gave up 0 bases, with 11 bases separating them. This CDR3 is 17 amino acids long. The CDR3 DNA reads as TGTGCCAGCAGCCAAGAAGGACACATGGCAACTAATGAAAAACTGTTTTTT. The encoded protein is CASSQEGHMATNEKLFF.

The CDR3 here is CASSPFSYTDTQYF. The CDR3 DNA sequence: TGTGCCAGCAGCCCCTTTTCGTACACAGATACGCAGTATTTT. The chain is built from TRBV3-1 (or the pseudogene TRBV3-2) and TRBJ2-3; unclear D gene. The germline V and J ends were trimmed by 4 bases and 2 bases, with 10 bases remaining between them. The CDR3 runs to 14 residues. Germline V CDR1 and CDR2: LGHDT, YNNKEL (reference sequence).

This chain joins TRBV7-2 and TRBJ1-4, with D perhaps TRBD1 (5 bases). The V gene's germline CDR1 is SGHTA and CDR2 FQGNSA. V lost 5 bases and J 8 bases, leaving 18 bases between the germline ends. The CDR3 covers 15 residues. CDR3 in DNA: TGTGCCAGCAGCATAACAGGACGGTCAGGAGAAAAACTGTTTTTT. It encodes CASSITGRSGEKLFF.

The V call is TRBV11-2, the J call TRBJ2-1, with a tentative D call TRBD2 (5 bases). The CDR3 is made up of 11 amino acids. V dropped 2 bases and J dropped 12 bases, with 8 bases sitting between them. CDR1 and CDR2 from the germline V gene are SGHAT and FQNNGV. As DNA, the CDR3 is TGTGCCAGCAGCTTAAGTCTAGCGCAGTTCTTC. Its protein product is CASSLSLAQFF.

CDR3 protein: CASSEQLAGDTQYF. In nucleotides, the CDR3 is TGTGCCAGCAGTGAACAATTAGCCGGGGATACGCAGTATTTT. V and J are TRBV2 and TRBJ2-3, with unresolved D. V lost 2 bases to trimming and J lost 6 bases, with 12 bases between them. The germline CDR1 and CDR2 sequences are SNHLY and FYNNEI. This CDR3 is 14 amino acids long.

V gene TRBV7-3 combines with J gene TRBJ2-3; maybe TRBD2 (6 bases). Looked up from germline, CDR1 is SGHTA and CDR2 is FQGTGA. The ends were cut back, 4 bases at V and 2 bases at J, with 13 bases in the middle. The CDR3 totals 15 residues. The CDR3 loop is CASSSSSVSTDTQYF. DNA for the CDR3: TGTGCCAGCAGCTCGTCTAGCGTATCCACAGATACGCAGTATTTT.

This clone was seen only once. The chain carries TRBV29-1 and TRBJ2-2; a possible D gene is TRBD1 (6 bases). V was clipped by 5 bases and J by 4 bases, with 20 bases between them. The CDR3 runs 16 residues. Germline V gene data show CDR1 as SQVTM and CDR2 as ANQGSEA. CDR3 amino acids: CSVYTATPGVTGELFF. CDR3 nucleotides: TGCAGCGTTTACACTGCCACACCAGGGGTCACCGGGGAGCTGTTTTTT.